This T cell receptor beta chain was identified in a study of blood T cell repertoires in COVID-19 (dated by TCRdb to 2019 to 2021). Regarding the study in general: The collaborator samples originated in the United States, Italy and Spain and spanned the acute and convalescent phases of COVID-19. Subjects who had been exposed to COVID-19, were actively infected with it, or had recovered from it provided the deeply sampled blood TCRbeta repertoires that made up the dataset. The prospective study material was composed of cDNA or gDNA derived from T cells, B-cell-depleted T cells, or PBMCs. The samples were drawn from the first 160 participants of the ongoing ImmuneRACE study and from 1,254 subjects provided by 6 global collaborators. Where available, HLA class I and class II types were obtained from metadata supplied by the sample provider rather than from assay-based typing. The repertoires were released in a freely available public database meant as a resource for research on the immune response to SARS-CoV-2. A de-identified subject ID, COVID-19 status, age in years and sex were almost always included in the sample metadata. Broader findings and caveats from the paper: Clinical and demographic metadata were provided uncurated, with the amount varying by source and participant.

From cysteine to phenylalanine, the CDR3 is 12 amino acids long. Only the CDR3 portion is preserved as DNA: 36 bases, with reading frame beginning at the first base. CDR1 MDHEN and CDR2 SYDVKM are derived from the germline V gene. The trim is 6 bases for V and 5 bases for J, with a gap of 10 bases between the germline ends. TCRbeta CDR3 regions were amplified from genomic DNA using the immunoSEQ Assay, a bias-controlled multiplex PCR. In the source study's methods: The number of nucleated cells in each sample was estimated from the amplification of reference gene primers within the assay. To quantify the absolute abundance of each unique TCRbeta CDR3 rearrangement, sequence reads were collapsed and filtered. For each sample, productive Simpson clonality was calculated as the square root of Simpson's diversity index across productive rearrangements. This immuneACCESS table, as held by TCRdb, lists in-frame sequences with V and J called but not all clones. Of the missing ones, under half trace to an unresolved V gene in checked studies; the others have no known cause. That table furnishes V, J and clone size, whereas the DNA furnished D and trimming. The sample includes about 250,000 clones, with approximately 90% observed a single time. Jointly, the top ten make up around 0.88% of the sample.

Whole blood was collected in K2EDTA tubes by collaborating institutions according to the institutions' own protocols. For TCRbeta analysis, collaborator samples were shipped as frozen whole blood, as isolated PBMCs, or as DNA extracted from either sample type. On this clone itself: The antigen it recognizes is unknown. Per-base qualities were not stored, and no clone one base away is much larger.

Sequenced material: peripheral blood. The chain is assembled from TRBV28 and TRBJ1-1, with the D gene not confidently named. The sequence came from a man younger than 40 with acute or convalescent COVID-19. The nucleotides are TGTGCCAGCAGCTCCCTTTTGACTGAAGCTTTCTTT. It encodes CASSSLLTEAFF.